Listed below are T cell receptor beta chains from one sample, sequenced in a study of radiotherapy plus CTLA-4 blockade in lung cancer. Profiling relied on immunoSEQ multiplex PCR, and the TCRdb table lists in-frame clones only, not all of them. The sample has approximately 34,000 clones; around 70% are singletons. The input for sequencing was peripheral blood, taken from a patient treated with radiotherapy plus ipilimumab. The source of these receptors is a human donor with non-small cell lung cancer who had stable disease on radiotherapy plus ipilimumab. Both conserved end residues are part of each CDR3. The D gene is left open where the match is weak. Part of the rows lack a size; the others show once, few, many or a class for expanded clones.

v_gene,abundance,d_gene,j_gene,CDR3aa,CDR3nt
TRBV4-1,.,.,TRBJ2-4,CASSQEYERIQYF,TGCGCCAGCAGCCAAGAGTACGAACGCATTCAGTACTTC
TRBV4-2,.,TRBD2,TRBJ2-7,CASSPGGWEGDEQYF,TGTGCCAGCAGCCCCGGGGGGTGGGAGGGCGACGAGCAGTACTTC
TRBV5-1,.,TRBD2,TRBJ2-1,CASSYSGSGYNEQFF,TGCGCCAGCAGCTATAGCGGGAGTGGATACAATGAGCAGTTCTTC
TRBV11-2,.,.,TRBJ2-7,CASSLDPAGYEQYF,TGTGCCAGCAGCTTAGATCCAGCGGGCTACGAGCAGTACTTC
TRBV5-1,few,.,TRBJ2-1,CASSPRVGEGDNEQFF,TGCGCCAGCAGCCCACGAGTAGGGGAAGGGGACAATGAGCAGTTCTTC
TRBV4-2,.,.,TRBJ2-1,CASSQVRGTKARNEQFF,TGTGCCAGCAGCCAAGTAAGGGGGACTAAAGCGCGTAATGAGCAGTTCTTC
TRBV5-5,.,.,TRBJ1-5,CASSPDSEGQPQHF,TGTGCCAGCAGCCCAGACAGTGAGGGTCAGCCCCAGCATTTT
TRBV7-3,.,.,TRBJ2-7,CASSSSASGGEAQYF,TGTGCCAGCAGCTCCAGTGCATCAGGGGGGGAGGCGCAGTACTTC
TRBV6-1,.,.,TRBJ2-7,CASIARLSSYEQYF,TGTGCCAGCATCGCCCGCCTTAGCTCCTACGAGCAGTACTTC
TRBV19,.,TRBD1,TRBJ1-1,CASSPGTGAVAFF,TGTGCCAGTAGCCCCGGGACAGGGGCAGTAGCTTTCTTT
TRBV9,.,.,TRBJ2-2,CASRDRRLANTGELFF,TGTGCCAGCAGGGACAGAAGATTGGCGAACACCGGGGAGCTGTTTTTT
TRBV27,.,TRBD2,TRBJ2-1,CASSRLAGGSWYNEQFF,TGTGCCAGCAGTAGACTAGCGGGAGGCTCGTGGTACAATGAGCAGTTCTTC
TRBV18,.,TRBD2,TRBJ2-3,CASSPLAGYTDTQYF,TGTGCCAGCTCACCACTAGCGGGTTACACAGATACGCAGTATTTT
TRBV2,.,.,TRBJ1-2,CASRKDGAYGYTF,TGTGCCAGCAGGAAGGACGGGGCCTATGGCTACACCTTC
TRBV9,few,.,TRBJ2-5,CASSLNEETQYF,TGTGCCAGCAGCTTAAACGAGGAGACCCAGTACTTC
TRBV7-8,.,.,TRBJ2-7,CASSPAAGASSYEQYF,TGTGCCAGCAGCCCCGCGGCAGGGGCGTCCTCCTACGAGCAGTACTTC
TRBV19,.,.,TRBJ1-1,CASSIRTGSTMNTEAFF,TGTGCCAGTAGTATAAGAACAGGGTCGACCATGAACACTGAAGCTTTCTTT
TRBV9,.,.,TRBJ2-5,CASSVERFRDETQYF,TGTGCCAGCAGCGTAGAGCGATTCAGGGATGAGACCCAGTACTTC
TRBV5-1,.,TRBD2,TRBJ2-3,CASSLDASGRVDTQYF,TGCGCCAGCAGCTTGGACGCTAGCGGGAGAGTTGATACGCAGTATTTT
TRBV10-3,.,TRBD1,TRBJ1-1,CAISSPGTGFGTEAFF,TGTGCCATCAGCAGTCCCGGGACAGGGTTCGGCACTGAAGCTTTCTTT
TRBV7-3,few,.,TRBJ2-1,CASSLQGYNEQFF,TGTGCCAGCAGCTTACAGGGCTACAATGAGCAGTTCTTC
TRBV6-6,once,.,TRBJ2-4,CASSYDGAKNIQYF,TGTGCCAGCAGTTATGACGGAGCCAAAAACATTCAGTACTTC
TRBV14,.,.,TRBJ2-3,CASSPQVWRSTDTQYF,TGTGCCAGCAGTCCGCAGGTGTGGAGGTCCACAGATACGCAGTATTTT
TRBV28,.,.,TRBJ1-1,CASSLGKGPNTEAFF,TGTGCCAGCAGTTTGGGGAAGGGCCCGAACACTGAAGCTTTCTTT
TRBV7-8,.,.,TRBJ2-7,CASVRTTGMYEQYF,TGTGCCAGCGTTAGAACTACAGGGATGTACGAGCAGTACTTC
TRBV6-5,few,TRBD2,TRBJ2-7,CASRGLAGAHEQYF,TGTGCCAGCAGAGGACTAGCGGGAGCCCACGAGCAGTACTTC
TRBV9,once,TRBD1,TRBJ2-1,CASSVEPGGVNEQFF,TGTGCCAGCAGCGTAGAGCCAGGGGGAGTGAATGAGCAGTTCTTC
TRBV5-1,.,.,TRBJ2-5,CASSLARLGREETQYF,TGCGCCAGCAGCCTTGCTCGACTAGGACGCGAAGAGACCCAGTACTTC
TRBV2,.,.,TRBJ2-2,CASRERKKVGELFF,TGTGCCAGCAGGGAGCGGAAGAAAGTCGGGGAGCTGTTTTTT
TRBV12-5,medium-sized,.,TRBJ1-5,CASGLRTYQPQHF,TGTGCTAGTGGTTTGAGGACCTATCAGCCCCAGCATTTT
TRBV7-2,.,TRBD2,TRBJ2-1,CASSLQAGAGNEQFF,TGTGCCAGCAGCTTACAGGCGGGAGCTGGGAATGAGCAGTTCTTC
TRBV25-1,few,.,TRBJ1-4,CASSAYKGATNEKLFF,TGTGCCAGCAGTGCTTACAAGGGGGCAACTAATGAAAAACTGTTTTTT
TRBV7-9,once,.,TRBJ2-3,CASSPDWATQYF,TGTGCCAGCAGCCCGGACTGGGCTACGCAGTATTTT
TRBV15,.,.,TRBJ1-1,CATSTLRGNFRGTEAFF,TGTGCCACCAGCACCCTCCGGGGTAATTTTCGAGGCACTGAAGCTTTCTTT
TRBV10-1,few,TRBD1,TRBJ2-7,CASNRDRGYEQYF,TGCGCCAGCAACCGGGACAGGGGCTACGAGCAGTACTTC
TRBV4-2,.,TRBD2,TRBJ2-1,CASSERTSGAYNEQFF,TGTGCCAGCAGCGAAAGGACTAGCGGAGCCTACAATGAGCAGTTCTTC
TRBV5-4,.,TRBD1,TRBJ2-1,CASSPRDRSYNEQFF,TGTGCCAGCAGCCCCCGGGACAGGTCCTACAATGAGCAGTTCTTC
TRBV28,.,TRBD1,TRBJ1-4,CASSPIGLQGLTEKLFF,TGTGCCAGCAGCCCAATCGGCTTACAGGGGCTTACCGAAAAACTGTTTTTT
TRBV7-9,.,.,TRBJ1-1,CASTPNTPGAEAFF,TGTGCCAGCACCCCGAATACACCCGGCGCTGAAGCTTTCTTT
TRBV19,few,.,TRBJ1-4,CASSINGATTNEKLFF,TGTGCCAGTAGTATTAATGGGGCAACAACTAATGAAAAACTGTTTTTT
TRBV28,.,.,TRBJ2-3,CASSLSASFTDTQYF,TGTGCCAGCAGTTTATCCGCCAGTTTCACAGATACGCAGTATTTT
TRBV5-6,.,.,TRBJ2-5,CASSLEGGSETQYF,TGTGCCAGCAGCTTGGAGGGGGGGTCGGAGACCCAGTACTTC
TRBV9,few,.,TRBJ2-3,CASSVGATPGADTQYF,TGTGCCAGCAGCGTCGGGGCGACTCCTGGGGCAGATACGCAGTATTTT
TRBV19,.,.,TRBJ1-1,CASSISPPPIGF,TGTGCCAGTAGTATTAGTCCGCCCCCCATTGGCTTT
TRBV21-1,.,.,TRBJ2-2,CASSKEASLTGELFF,TGTGCCAGCAGCAAAGAAGCTAGCCTCACCGGGGAGCTGTTTTTT
TRBV7-9,.,.,TRBJ2-1,CASSLAGENEQFF,TGTGCCAGCAGCTTAGCAGGGGAGAATGAGCAGTTCTTC
TRBV4-2,.,TRBD1,TRBJ2-1,CASSPGTAEQFF,TGTGCCAGCAGCCCCGGGACAGCTGAGCAGTTCTTC
TRBV18,.,.,TRBJ2-6,CASSLISGANVLTF,TGTGCCAGCTCACTTATTTCTGGGGCCAACGTCCTGACTTTC
TRBV28,.,TRBD1,TRBJ1-5,CASSLFSQGYNQPQHF,TGTGCCAGCAGTTTATTTTCACAGGGGTACAATCAGCCCCAGCATTTT
TRBV7-2,.,TRBD1,TRBJ1-4,CASSRTGPNEKLFF,TGTGCCAGCAGCCGGACAGGACCTAATGAAAAACTGTTTTTT
TRBV29-1,.,.,TRBJ2-7,CSGRCIGDYLYEQYF,TGCAGCGGGAGATGTATTGGTGACTATCTCTACGAGCAGTACTTC
TRBV7-2,.,.,TRBJ1-1,CASSLRLGGRGSNFTEAFF,TGTGCCAGCAGCTTAAGGTTGGGCGGAAGGGGCTCGAATTTTACTGAAGCTTTCTTT
TRBV9,.,.,TRBJ2-5,CASSPLRNSGGETQYF,TGTGCCAGCAGCCCTCTCAGGAATAGCGGAGGGGAGACCCAGTACTTC
TRBV6-7,.,.,TRBJ2-7,CASSYSTGGQLTDEQYF,TGTGCCAGCAGTTACTCGACGGGGGGACAGCTCACAGACGAGCAGTACTTC
TRBV28,.,.,TRBJ1-4,CASRPARQLFF,TGTGCCAGCAGGCCCGCCCGACAACTGTTTTTT
TRBV29-1,.,.,TRBJ1-5,CSVAGNSNQPQHF,TGCAGCGTTGCAGGGAATAGCAATCAGCCCCAGCATTTT
TRBV4-1,.,.,TRBJ2-3,CASSQDLDGTQYF,TGCGCCAGCAGCCAAGATCTAGACGGAACGCAGTATTTT